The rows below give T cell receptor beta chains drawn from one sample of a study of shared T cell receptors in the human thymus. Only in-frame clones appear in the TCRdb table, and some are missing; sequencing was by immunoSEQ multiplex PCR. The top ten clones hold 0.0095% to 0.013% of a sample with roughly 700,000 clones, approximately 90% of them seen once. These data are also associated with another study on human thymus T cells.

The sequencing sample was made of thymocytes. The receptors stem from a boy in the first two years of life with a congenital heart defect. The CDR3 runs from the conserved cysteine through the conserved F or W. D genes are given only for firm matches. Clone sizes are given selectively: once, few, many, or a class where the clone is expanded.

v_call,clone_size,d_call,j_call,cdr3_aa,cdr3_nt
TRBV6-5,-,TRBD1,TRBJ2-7,CASSYRTGTHEQYF,TGTGCCAGCAGTTACAGGACAGGGACTCACGAGCAGTACTTC
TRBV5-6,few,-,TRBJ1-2,CASTLTITGPYGYTF,TGTGCCAGCACCCTAACCATTACAGGACCCTATGGCTACACCTTC
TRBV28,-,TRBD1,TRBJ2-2,CASSFSDRGNTGELFF,TGTGCCAGCAGTTTCTCCGACAGGGGAAACACCGGGGAGCTGTTTTTT
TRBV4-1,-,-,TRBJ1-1,CASSRETRSSNTEAFF,TGCGCCAGCAGCCGGGAGACACGCTCGTCGAACACTGAAGCTTTCTTT
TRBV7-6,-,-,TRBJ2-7,CASNPDTSADQQYF,TGTGCCAGCAACCCGGACACCTCCGCAGATCAGCAGTACTTC
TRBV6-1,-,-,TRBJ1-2,CASSDPARGDYGYTF,TGTGCCAGCAGTGATCCCGCCAGGGGAGACTATGGCTACACCTTC
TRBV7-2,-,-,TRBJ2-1,CASSRPDLSSYNEQFF,TGTGCCAGCAGCCGACCCGACTTGAGCTCCTACAATGAGCAGTTCTTC
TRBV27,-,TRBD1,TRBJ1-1,CASRRTGTNTEAFF,TGTGCCAGCAGGCGGACAGGGACGAACACTGAAGCTTTCTTT
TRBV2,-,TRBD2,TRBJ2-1,CASTLPRREKGEQFF,TGTGCCAGCACCCTTCCGCGGCGGGAGAAGGGTGAGCAGTTCTTC
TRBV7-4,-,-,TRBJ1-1,CASSLGTDINTEAFF,TGTGCCAGCAGCTTAGGGACAGATATTAACACTGAAGCTTTCTTT
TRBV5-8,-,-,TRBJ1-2,CASSGPGGLGYTF,TGTGCCAGCAGCGGGCCAGGCGGGCTGGGCTACACCTTC
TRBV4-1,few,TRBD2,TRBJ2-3,CASSQQTSGLLRLGTDTQYF,TGCGCCAGCAGCCAGCAGACTAGCGGACTCTTACGGTTGGGCACAGATACGCAGTATTTT
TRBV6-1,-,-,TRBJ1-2,CRSGGGNYGYTF,TGTCGGAGTGGTGGCGGTAACTATGGCTACACCTTC
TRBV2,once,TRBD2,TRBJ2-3,CASSGVEREASSTDTQYF,TGTGCCAGCAGTGGCGTCGAGCGGGAGGCCTCTAGCACAGATACGCAGTATTTT
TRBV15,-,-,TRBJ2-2,CATSRDIGGQGPGELFF,TGTGCCACCAGCAGAGATATCGGCGGGCAAGGCCCCGGGGAGCTGTTTTTT
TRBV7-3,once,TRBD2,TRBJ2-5,CASSLRGLVGRETQYF,TGTGCCAGCAGCTTAAGAGGACTAGTGGGTCGAGAGACCCAGTACTTC
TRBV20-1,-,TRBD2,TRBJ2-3,CSATTSDTQYF,TGCAGTGCTACGACTAGCGATACGCAGTATTTT
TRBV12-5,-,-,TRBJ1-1,CASGLGNSGSNTEAFF,TGTGCTAGTGGTTTGGGGAACAGCGGTTCGAACACTGAAGCTTTCTTT
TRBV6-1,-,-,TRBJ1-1,CASRDSGGTEAFF,TGTGCCAGCAGGGACAGTGGGGGCACTGAAGCTTTCTTT
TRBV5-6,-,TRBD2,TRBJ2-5,CASSSGLAGVLETQYF,TGTGCCAGCAGCTCCGGACTAGCGGGGGTATTAGAGACCCAGTACTTC
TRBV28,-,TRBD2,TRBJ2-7,CASSPRLAGAYEQYF,TGTGCCAGCAGTCCCCGGTTAGCGGGAGCGTACGAGCAGTACTTC
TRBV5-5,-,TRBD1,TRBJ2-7,CASSQGQGYSYEQYF,TGTGCCAGCAGCCAGGGACAGGGATACTCCTACGAGCAGTACTTC
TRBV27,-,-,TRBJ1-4,CASSLSLLGQASEKLFF,TGTGCCAGCAGTTTATCTTTATTGGGACAAGCGTCTGAAAAACTGTTTTTT
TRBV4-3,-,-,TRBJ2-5,CASSQDSAGVKETQYF,TGCGCCAGCAGCCAAGATTCGGCAGGGGTTAAAGAGACCCAGTACTTC
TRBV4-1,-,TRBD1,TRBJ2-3,CASSPTRDREGDTQYF,TGCGCCAGCAGCCCGACCCGGGACAGGGAGGGTGATACGCAGTATTTT
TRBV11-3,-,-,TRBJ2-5,CASSNVWYRAEETQYF,TGTGCCAGCAGTAATGTGTGGTACAGGGCAGAGGAGACCCAGTACTTC
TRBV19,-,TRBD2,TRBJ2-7,CASSGRPGLAGGPYEQYF,TGTGCCAGTAGCGGACGTCCGGGACTAGCGGGAGGCCCCTACGAGCAGTACTTC
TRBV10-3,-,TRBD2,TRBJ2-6,CAISEPAAGAGANVLTF,TGTGCCATCAGTGAGCCGGCTGCGGGGGCTGGGGCCAACGTCCTGACTTTC
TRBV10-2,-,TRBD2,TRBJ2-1,CASSRWTRLDNEQFF,TGCGCCAGCAGTAGATGGACTAGGTTGGACAATGAGCAGTTCTTC
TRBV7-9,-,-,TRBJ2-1,CASGQVYNEQFF,TGTGCCAGCGGGCAGGTTTACAATGAGCAGTTCTTC
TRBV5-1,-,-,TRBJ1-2,CASSPTRTENPHNYGYTF,TGCGCCAGCAGCCCAACTCGGACAGAAAATCCCCACAACTATGGCTACACCTTC
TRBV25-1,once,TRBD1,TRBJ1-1,CASSGPGTGNMNTEAFF,TGTGCCAGCAGTGGACCCGGGACAGGGAACATGAACACTGAAGCTTTCTTT
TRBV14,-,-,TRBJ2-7,CASSLGLSVHEQYF,TGTGCCAGCAGCCTGGGACTGTCTGTCCACGAGCAGTACTTC
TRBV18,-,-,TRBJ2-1,CASSRVSYNEQFF,TGTGCCAGCTCTCGAGTCTCCTACAATGAGCAGTTCTTC
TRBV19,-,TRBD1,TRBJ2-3,CASSRSGQGTDTQYF,TGTGCCAGTAGTAGATCCGGACAGGGCACAGATACGCAGTATTTT
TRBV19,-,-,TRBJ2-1,CASSNAHPVNEQFF,TGTGCCAGTAGCAATGCCCATCCAGTGAATGAGCAGTTCTTC
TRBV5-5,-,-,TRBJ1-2,CASSTGRTDGYTF,TGTGCCAGCAGCACAGGCCGGACGGATGGCTACACCTTC
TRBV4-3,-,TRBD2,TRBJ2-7,CASSQDRREGYEQYF,TGCGCCAGCAGCCAAGATAGGCGGGAGGGCTACGAGCAGTACTTC
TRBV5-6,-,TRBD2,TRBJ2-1,CASSPWLAGTNEQFF,TGTGCCAGCAGCCCTTGGCTAGCGGGCACGAATGAGCAGTTCTTC
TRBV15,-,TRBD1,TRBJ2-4,CATSRDPLDRGPSKAKNIQYF,TGTGCCACCAGCAGAGATCCCCTCGACAGGGGGCCCAGTAAAGCCAAAAACATTCAGTACTTC
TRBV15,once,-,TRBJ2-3,CATRARTGTDTQYF,TGTGCTACCAGGGCGCGGACTGGCACAGATACGCAGTATTTT
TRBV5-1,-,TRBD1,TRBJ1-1,CASSSQGGNTEAFF,TGCGCCAGCAGCTCCCAGGGGGGGAACACTGAAGCTTTCTTT
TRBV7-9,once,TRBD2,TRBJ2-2,CASTGLGEGGELFF,TGTGCCAGCACCGGACTAGGCGAAGGCGGGGAGCTGTTTTTT
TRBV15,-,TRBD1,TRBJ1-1,CATSRPTGGNTEAFF,TGTGCCACCAGCAGGCCGACAGGGGGGAACACTGAAGCTTTCTTT
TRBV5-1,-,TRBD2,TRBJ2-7,CASSLRREGHVYEQYF,TGCGCCAGCAGCTTGAGGCGGGAGGGCCATGTCTACGAGCAGTACTTC
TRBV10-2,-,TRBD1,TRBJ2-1,CASTRGKTYEQFF,TGCGCCAGCACCAGGGGGAAAACCTATGAGCAGTTCTTC
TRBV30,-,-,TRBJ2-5,CAWSVTMGEETQYF,TGTGCCTGGAGTGTCACGATGGGAGAGGAGACCCAGTACTTC
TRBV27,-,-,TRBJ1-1,CASSHPGANTEAFF,TGTGCCAGCAGTCATCCTGGAGCGAACACTGAAGCTTTCTTT
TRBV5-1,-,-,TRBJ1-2,CASSLATGTYGYTF,TGCGCCAGCAGCTTGGCAACAGGGACATATGGCTACACCTTC
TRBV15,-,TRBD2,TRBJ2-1,CATSRGGGQGRTSGTRREQFF,TGTGCCACCAGCCGAGGTGGGGGACAGGGGAGGACTAGCGGGACCCGACGGGAGCAGTTCTTC
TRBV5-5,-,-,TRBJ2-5,CASTSGQRETQYF,TGTGCCAGCACCAGTGGACAGCGAGAGACCCAGTACTTC
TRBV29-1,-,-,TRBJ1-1,CSVEDRGRNTEAFF,TGCAGCGTTGAAGATCGGGGGAGGAACACTGAAGCTTTCTTT
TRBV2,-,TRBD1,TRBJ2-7,CASRRQGAHEQYF,TGTGCCAGCAGGCGACAGGGGGCCCACGAGCAGTACTTC
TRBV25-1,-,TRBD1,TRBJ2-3,CASSESRGRLTDTQYF,TGTGCCAGCAGTGAATCGAGGGGGCGCCTCACAGATACGCAGTATTTT
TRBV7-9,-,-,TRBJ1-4,CASSLARENEKLFF,TGTGCCAGCAGCTTAGCGCGAGAAAATGAAAAACTGTTTTTT
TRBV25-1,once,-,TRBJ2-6,CASSESRVAGANVLTF,TGTGCCAGCAGTGAATCTCGGGTCGCTGGGGCCAACGTCCTGACTTTC
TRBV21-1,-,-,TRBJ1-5,CASSKEGGSSNQPQHF,TGTGCCAGCAGCAAAGAAGGGGGTAGTAGCAATCAGCCCCAGCATTTT